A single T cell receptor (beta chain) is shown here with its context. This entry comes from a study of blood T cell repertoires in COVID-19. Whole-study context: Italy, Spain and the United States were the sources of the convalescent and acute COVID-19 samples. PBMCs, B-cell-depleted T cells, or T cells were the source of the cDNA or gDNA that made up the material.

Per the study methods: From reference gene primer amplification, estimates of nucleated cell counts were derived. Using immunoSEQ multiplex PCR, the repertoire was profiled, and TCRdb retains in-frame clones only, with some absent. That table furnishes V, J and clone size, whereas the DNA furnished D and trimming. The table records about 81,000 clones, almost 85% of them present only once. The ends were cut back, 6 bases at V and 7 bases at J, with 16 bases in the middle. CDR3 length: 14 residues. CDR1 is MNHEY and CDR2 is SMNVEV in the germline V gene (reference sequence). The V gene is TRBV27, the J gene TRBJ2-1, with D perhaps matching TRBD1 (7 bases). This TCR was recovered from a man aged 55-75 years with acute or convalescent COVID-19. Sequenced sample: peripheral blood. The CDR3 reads CASSSGGMRNEQFF. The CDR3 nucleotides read TGTGCCAGCAGCTCAGGGGGGATGAGGAATGAGCAGTTCTTC.